One and the same sample provided the 5 T cell receptor beta chains below, sequenced in a study of breast tumors, draining lymph nodes, adjacent tissues. TCRdb analysed the multiplex PCR reads with MiXCR anew, one entry per CDR3 protein. This sample has 250,000 or so distinct CDR3 sequences, with 30% found just once. Samples came from axillary lymph nodes draining the breast cancer. Sequenced material: axillary lymph node tissue. The receptors were sampled from a female donor with breast cancer. Some clones in this sample may be carry-over from other donors' samples.

This clonotype was picked up one time. DNA of the CDR3: TGTGCCAGCAGGACACTAAACAGGGGAGTAAGGGATACGCAGTTCTTC. This sequence encodes CASRTLNRGVRDTQFF. The chain is built from TRBV6-1 and TRBJ2-1; 7 bases map to TRBD1. Germline CDR1 and CDR2: MNHNS and SASEGT. The CDR3 has 16 residues. The V and J ends lost 6 bases and 12 bases, in that order; junction bases with no gene match: 20.

The rearrangement uses TRBV3-2 and TRBJ2-7; the table's D call, TRBD1, was not checked against the DNA. TRBV3-2 counts as a pseudogene. The CDR3 length is 13 residues. CDR3: CARPKARGYEQYF. CDR3 bases: TGTGCCAGACCAAAGGCTAGGGGCTACGAGCAGTACTTC.

Points on this clonotype: This may arise from a read error, as a much more abundant clone is one base away. This sequence joins TRBV11-2 and TRBJ2-3; D gene uncertain. Trimming left V 1 base short and J 1 base short, with 15 bases between. Per the germline V gene, CDR1 is SGHAT and CDR2 is FQNNGV. The CDR3 extends over 17 amino acids. DNA for the CDR3: TGTGCCAGCAGCTTAGCTTCGGAGACTCCTCGCACAGATACGCAGTATTTT. This gives the protein CASSLASETPRTDTQYF.

The gene calls are TRBV6-5 and TRBJ2-1; D uncertain. Germline loops: CDR1 MNHEY, CDR2 SVGAGI. This CDR3 spans 15 amino acids. Trimming pared 6 bases from V and 6 bases from J, leaving 18 bases between. The CDR3 DNA reads as TGTGCCAGCAGAGCCGCCGTAGCCACTGCCAATGAGCAGTTCTTC. Translating gives CASRAAVATANEQFF.

This clonotype was counted only a few times. This chain connects TRBV30 to TRBJ2-5, with 8 nucleotides matching TRBD2. V lost 0 bases, J lost 7 bases, and 10 bases stayed unmatched. The CDR3 covers 15 residues. The germline gives CDR1 GTSNPN, CDR2 SVGIG (reference sequence). CDR3 DNA: TGTGCCTGGAGTGTAACAAGCGGGAGAGGAGGGACCCAGTACTTC. It translates to CAWSVTSGRGGTQYF.